The entry below describes one TCR beta chain. Trimming removed 4 bases from V and 6 bases from J; junction bases left unmatched: 11. The germline gives CDR1 MNHNS, CDR2 SASEGT. CDR3 length: 17 amino acids. This sample was included in a study of cytomegalovirus exposure and HLA in healthy donors. The PCR had 60 Vbeta and 13 Jbeta primers. The table came from immunoSEQ multiplex PCR; TCRdb's copy has only in-frame clones and leaves some out. The data contain some 190,000 clones, about 81% of them singletons. Sample: PBMCs. This receptor was taken from a man between 35 and 55 years old in good health and CMV-seronegative. The chain has TRBV6-1 and TRBJ2-2; 10 bases match TRBD1. The CDR3 DNA is TGTGCCAGCAGTGGCACTCTGACCGGGACAGGGGCCGGGGAGCTGTTTTTT. It is translated as CASSGTLTGTGAGELFF.